These 6 T cell receptor beta chains share one sample of origin, sequenced in a study of CD8+ T cells in alopecia areata. Extracted RNA was reverse transcribed into cDNA, the sequencing template. Measured with immunoSEQ multiplex PCR; TCRdb has only the in-frame clones, and not every one. The table has 90,000 or so clones, 44% seen once; the top ten hold 18%. The treatment here: oral pan-JAK inhibitor, 5-10 mg twice daily. Sequences were derived from CD8+ T cells sorted from blood, sampled at week 24, from a patient treated with tofacitinib. The receptors were sampled from a human donor with alopecia areata.

The rearrangement joins TRBV20-1 to TRBJ1-2; no reliable D call. Germline loops: CDR1 DFQATT, CDR2 SNEGSKA (reference sequence). V lost 3 bases to trimming and J lost 6 bases, with 8 bases between them. The CDR3 runs to 11 residues. CDR3 amino acids: CSASSSNGYTF. DNA of the CDR3: TGCAGTGCTAGTAGCAGCAATGGCTACACCTTC.

This chain links TRBV4-1 with TRBJ2-1; D not certain. V lost 5 bases and J 0 bases, leaving 8 bases between the germline ends. Looked up from germline, CDR1 is MGHRA and CDR2 is YSYEKL. This CDR3 has 14 amino acids. CDR3 amino acids: CASSSPSSYNEQFF. DNA of the CDR3: TGCGCCAGCAGCTCGCCGAGCTCCTACAATGAGCAGTTCTTC.

J is TRBJ1-1 and V is TRBV30; D is perhaps TRBD1 (5 bases). This CDR3 has 16 residues. The ends were cut back, 2 bases at V and 1 base at J, with 17 bases in the middle. Germline assignment: CDR1 GTSNPN and CDR2 SVGIG (reference sequence). This CDR3 reads CAWSTFLPGRNTEAFF. DNA for the CDR3: TGTGCCTGGAGTACCTTCTTACCGGGGCGGAACACTGAAGCTTTCTTT.

The chain employs TRBV7-9 and TRBJ2-3; no clear D gene. The V and J ends lost 3 bases and 2 bases respectively, with 9 bases between them. In germline, CDR1 is SEHNR, CDR2 FQNEAQ (reference sequence). The CDR3 totals 14 residues. The DNA for the CDR3 is TGTGCCAGCAGCTTGAGCTTGTACACAGATACGCAGTATTTT. Translation gives CASSLSLYTDTQYF.

V is TRBV19 and J is TRBJ2-1, with 10 positions matching TRBD2. CDR1 LNHDA and CDR2 SQIVND come from the germline V gene (reference sequence). The CDR3 consists of 18 residues. The ends lost 1 base at V and 3 bases at J; junction bases unmatched: 9. The CDR3: CASSIALSSGRLYNEQFF. The CDR3 DNA follows: TGTGCCAGTAGTATAGCACTTAGTAGCGGGAGGCTCTACAATGAGCAGTTCTTC.

This sequence joins TRBV5-1 and TRBJ2-2; D ambiguous. The CDR3 extends over 16 amino acids. Germline V gene sequence: CDR1 SGHRS, CDR2 YFSETQ. V was pared by 0 bases and J by 0 bases, with 9 bases between. CDR3 region: CASSLAASANTGELFF. DNA of the CDR3: TGCGCCAGCAGCTTGGCCGCTTCTGCGAACACCGGGGAGCTGTTTTTT.